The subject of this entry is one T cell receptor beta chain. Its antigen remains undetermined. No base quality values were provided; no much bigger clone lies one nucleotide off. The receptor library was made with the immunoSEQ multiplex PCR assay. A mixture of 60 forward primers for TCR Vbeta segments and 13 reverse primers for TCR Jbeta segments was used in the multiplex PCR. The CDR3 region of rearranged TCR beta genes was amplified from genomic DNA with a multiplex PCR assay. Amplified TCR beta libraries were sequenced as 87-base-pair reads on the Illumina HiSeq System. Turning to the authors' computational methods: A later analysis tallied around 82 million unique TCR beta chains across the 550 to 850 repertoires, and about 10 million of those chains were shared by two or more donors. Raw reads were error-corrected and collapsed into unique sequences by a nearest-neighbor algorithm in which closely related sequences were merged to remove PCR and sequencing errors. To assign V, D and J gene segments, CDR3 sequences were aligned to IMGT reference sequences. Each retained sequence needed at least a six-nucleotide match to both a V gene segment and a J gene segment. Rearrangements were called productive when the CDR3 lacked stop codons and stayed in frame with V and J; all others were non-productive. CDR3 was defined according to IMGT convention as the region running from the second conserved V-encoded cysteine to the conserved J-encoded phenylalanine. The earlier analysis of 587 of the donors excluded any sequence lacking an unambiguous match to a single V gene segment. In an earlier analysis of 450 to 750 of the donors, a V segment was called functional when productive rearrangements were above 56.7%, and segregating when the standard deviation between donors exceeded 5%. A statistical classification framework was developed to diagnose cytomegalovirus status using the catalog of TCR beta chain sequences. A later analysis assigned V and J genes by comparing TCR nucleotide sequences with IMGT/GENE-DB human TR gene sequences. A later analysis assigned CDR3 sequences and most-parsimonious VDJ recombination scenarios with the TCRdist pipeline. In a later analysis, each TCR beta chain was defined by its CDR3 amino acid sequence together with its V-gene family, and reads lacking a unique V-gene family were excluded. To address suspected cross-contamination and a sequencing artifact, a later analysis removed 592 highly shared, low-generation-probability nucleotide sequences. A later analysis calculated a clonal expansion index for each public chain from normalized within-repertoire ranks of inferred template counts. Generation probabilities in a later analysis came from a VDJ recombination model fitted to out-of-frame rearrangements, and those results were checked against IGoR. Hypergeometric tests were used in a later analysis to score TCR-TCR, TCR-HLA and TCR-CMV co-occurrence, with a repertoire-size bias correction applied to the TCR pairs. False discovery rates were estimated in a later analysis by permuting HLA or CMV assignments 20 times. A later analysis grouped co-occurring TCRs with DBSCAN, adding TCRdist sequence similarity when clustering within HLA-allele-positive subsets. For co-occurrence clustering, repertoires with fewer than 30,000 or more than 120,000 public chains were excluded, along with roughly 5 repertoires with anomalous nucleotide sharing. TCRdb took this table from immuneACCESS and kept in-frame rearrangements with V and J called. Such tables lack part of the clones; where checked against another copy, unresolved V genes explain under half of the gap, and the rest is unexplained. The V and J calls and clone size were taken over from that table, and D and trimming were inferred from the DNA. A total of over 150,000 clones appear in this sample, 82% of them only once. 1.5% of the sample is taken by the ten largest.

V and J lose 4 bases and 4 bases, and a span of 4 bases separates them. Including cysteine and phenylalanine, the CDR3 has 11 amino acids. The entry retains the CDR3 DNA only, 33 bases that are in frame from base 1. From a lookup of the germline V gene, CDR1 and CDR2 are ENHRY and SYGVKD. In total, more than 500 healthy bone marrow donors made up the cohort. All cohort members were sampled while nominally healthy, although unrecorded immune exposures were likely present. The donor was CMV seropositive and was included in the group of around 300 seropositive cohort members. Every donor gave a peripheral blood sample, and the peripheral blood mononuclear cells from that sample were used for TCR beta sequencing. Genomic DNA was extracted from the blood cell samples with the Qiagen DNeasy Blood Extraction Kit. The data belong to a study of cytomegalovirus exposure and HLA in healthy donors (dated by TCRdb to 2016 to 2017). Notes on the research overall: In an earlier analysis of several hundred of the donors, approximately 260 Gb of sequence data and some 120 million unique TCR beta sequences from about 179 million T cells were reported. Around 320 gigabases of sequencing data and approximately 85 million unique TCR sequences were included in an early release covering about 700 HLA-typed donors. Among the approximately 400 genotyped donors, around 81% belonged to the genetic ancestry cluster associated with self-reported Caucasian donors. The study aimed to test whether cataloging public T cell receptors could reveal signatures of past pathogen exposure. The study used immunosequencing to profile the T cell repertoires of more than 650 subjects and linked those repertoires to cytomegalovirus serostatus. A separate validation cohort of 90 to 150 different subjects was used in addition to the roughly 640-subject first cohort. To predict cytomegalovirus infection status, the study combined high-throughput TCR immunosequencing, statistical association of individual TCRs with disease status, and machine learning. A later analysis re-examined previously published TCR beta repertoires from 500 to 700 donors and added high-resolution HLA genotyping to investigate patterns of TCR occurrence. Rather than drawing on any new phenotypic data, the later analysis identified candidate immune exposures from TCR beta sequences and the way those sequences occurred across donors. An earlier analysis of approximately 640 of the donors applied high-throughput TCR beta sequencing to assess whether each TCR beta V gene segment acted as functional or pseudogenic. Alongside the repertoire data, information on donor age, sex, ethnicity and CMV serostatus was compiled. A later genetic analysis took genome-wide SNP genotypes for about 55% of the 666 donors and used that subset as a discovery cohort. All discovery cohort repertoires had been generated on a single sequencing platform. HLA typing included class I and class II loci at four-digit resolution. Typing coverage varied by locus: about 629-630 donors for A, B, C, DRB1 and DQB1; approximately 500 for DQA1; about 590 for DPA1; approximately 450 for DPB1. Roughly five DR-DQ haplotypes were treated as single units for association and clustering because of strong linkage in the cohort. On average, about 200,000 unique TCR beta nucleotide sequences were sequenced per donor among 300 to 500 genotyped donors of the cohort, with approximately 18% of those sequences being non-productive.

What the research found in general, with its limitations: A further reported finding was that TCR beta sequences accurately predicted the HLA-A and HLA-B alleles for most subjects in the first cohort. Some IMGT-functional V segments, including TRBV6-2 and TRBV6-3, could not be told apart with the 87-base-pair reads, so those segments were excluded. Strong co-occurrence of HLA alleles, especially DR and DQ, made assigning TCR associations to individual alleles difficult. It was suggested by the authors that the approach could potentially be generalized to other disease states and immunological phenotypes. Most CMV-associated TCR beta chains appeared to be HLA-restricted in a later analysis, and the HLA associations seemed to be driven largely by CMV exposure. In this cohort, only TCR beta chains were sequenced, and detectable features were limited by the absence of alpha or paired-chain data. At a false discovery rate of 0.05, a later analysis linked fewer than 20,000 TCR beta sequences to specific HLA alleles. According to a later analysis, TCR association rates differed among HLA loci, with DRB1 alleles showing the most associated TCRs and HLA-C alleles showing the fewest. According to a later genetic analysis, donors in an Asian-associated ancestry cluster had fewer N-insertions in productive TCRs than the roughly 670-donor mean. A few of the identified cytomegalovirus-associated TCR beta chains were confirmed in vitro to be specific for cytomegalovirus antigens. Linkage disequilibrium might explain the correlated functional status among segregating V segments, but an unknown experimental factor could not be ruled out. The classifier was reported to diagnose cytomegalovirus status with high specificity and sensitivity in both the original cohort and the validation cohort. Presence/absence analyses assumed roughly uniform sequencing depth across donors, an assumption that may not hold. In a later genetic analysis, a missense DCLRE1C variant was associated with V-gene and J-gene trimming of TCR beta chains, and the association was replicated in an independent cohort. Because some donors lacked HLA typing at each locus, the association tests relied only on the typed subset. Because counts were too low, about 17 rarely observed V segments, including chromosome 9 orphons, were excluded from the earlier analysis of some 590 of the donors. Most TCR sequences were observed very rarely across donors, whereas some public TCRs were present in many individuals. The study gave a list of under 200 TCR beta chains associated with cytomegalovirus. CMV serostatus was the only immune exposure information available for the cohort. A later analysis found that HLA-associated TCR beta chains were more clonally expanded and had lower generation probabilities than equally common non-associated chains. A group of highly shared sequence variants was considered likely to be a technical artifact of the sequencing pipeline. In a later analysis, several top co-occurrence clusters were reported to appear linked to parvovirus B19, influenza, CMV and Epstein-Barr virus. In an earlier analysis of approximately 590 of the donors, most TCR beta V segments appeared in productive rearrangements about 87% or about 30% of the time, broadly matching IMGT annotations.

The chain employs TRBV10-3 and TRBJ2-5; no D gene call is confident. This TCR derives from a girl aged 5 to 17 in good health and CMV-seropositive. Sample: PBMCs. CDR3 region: CAISVRETQYF. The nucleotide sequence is TGTGCCATCAGTGTCCGAGAGACCCAGTACTTC.